This T cell receptor (beta chain) was identified during a study of CD8 T cells in ankylosing spondylitis. With molecular barcodes, quantitative 5'-RACE was used to make the TCR beta libraries. TCRdb used MiXCR to reprocess the 5' RACE reads, holding one entry per CDR3 protein. The data contain 200,000 to 250,000 distinct CDR3 sequences, roughly 10% of them singletons. Findings of the study overall: In ankylosing spondylitis blood, a motif of fewer than 10 highly homologous TCR beta variants appeared characteristic. In ankylosing spondylitis patients, matched synovial fluid reportedly showed significant enrichment of disease-linked clones. Researchers report that disease-linked clones proved CD8+ and relatively rare in peripheral blood.

V was clipped by 3 bases and J by 1 base; unmatched bases: 12. CDR1 is SGHRS, CDR2 YFSETQ, per germline. The CDR3 spans 17 residues. This clonotype showed up many times. Antigen specificity is unknown. The receptor comes from a male donor with ankylosing spondylitis or in good health (not recorded which). The chain joins TRBV5-1 to TRBJ2-7; 8 bases match TRBD2. The specimen was blood, either unsorted or a sorted T cell fraction (not recorded which). The CDR3 DNA reads TGCGCCAGCAGCTCCGAGGCGGGGGGTCCGGTTTCCTACGAGCAGTACTTC. Encoded protein: CASSSEAGGPVSYEQYF. The variable domain in full, completed from reference TRBV5-1 and TRBJ2-7, reads KAGVTQTPRYLIKTRGQQVTLSCSPISGHRSVSWYQQTPGQGLQFLFEYFSETQRNKGNFPGRFSGRQFSNSRSEMNVSTLELGDSALYLCASSSEAGGPVSYEQYFGPGTRLTVT.